This T cell receptor beta chain was obtained from a study of blood T cell repertoires in COVID-19. At the level of the study: Material from acute and convalescent COVID-19 was sourced from the United States, Italy and Spain.

There are 15 residues in the CDR3. Trimming removed 1 base from V and 3 bases from J, with 13 bases in between. Germline V gene sequence: CDR1 MNHNS, CDR2 SASEGT. Seattle cases were enrolled at active infection and followed longitudinally. Sequencing used immunoSEQ multiplex PCR; TCRdb keeps in-frame clones, though not all of them. The data contain a few hundred thousand clones, almost 90% of them singletons. The sequencing input was peripheral blood. V usage is TRBV6-1 and J usage is TRBJ2-7; a possible D gene is TRBD1 (6 bases). This receptor was identified in a woman aged 55-69 years with COVID-19, enrolled during active disease. The chain's CDR3 is CASSEGNRENYEQYF. As DNA, the CDR3 is TGTGCCAGCAGTGAAGGGAACAGGGAGAACTACGAGCAGTACTTC.